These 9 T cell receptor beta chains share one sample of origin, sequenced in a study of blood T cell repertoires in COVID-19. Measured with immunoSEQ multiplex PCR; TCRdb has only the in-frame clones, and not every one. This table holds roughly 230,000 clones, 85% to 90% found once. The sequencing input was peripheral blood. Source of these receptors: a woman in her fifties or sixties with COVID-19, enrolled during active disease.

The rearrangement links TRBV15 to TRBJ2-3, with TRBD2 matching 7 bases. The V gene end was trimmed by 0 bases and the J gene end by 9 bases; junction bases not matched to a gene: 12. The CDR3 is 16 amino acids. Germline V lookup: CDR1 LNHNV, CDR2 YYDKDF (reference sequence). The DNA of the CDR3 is TGTGCCACCAGCAGAGATCCGCCCCTGACTAGCCAGACGCAGTATTTT. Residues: CATSRDPPLTSQTQYF.

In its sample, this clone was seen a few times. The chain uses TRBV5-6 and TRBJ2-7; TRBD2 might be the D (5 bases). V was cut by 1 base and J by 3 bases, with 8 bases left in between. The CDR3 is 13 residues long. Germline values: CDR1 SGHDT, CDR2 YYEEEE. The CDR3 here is CASSLYRDYEQYF. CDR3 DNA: TGTGCCAGCAGCTTGTATCGGGACTACGAGCAGTACTTC. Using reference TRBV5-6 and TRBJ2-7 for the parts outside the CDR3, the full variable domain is DAGVTQSPTHLIKTRGQQVTLRCSPKSGHDTVSWYQQALGQGPQFIFQYYEEEERQRGNFPDRFSGHQFPNYSSELNVNALLLGDSALYLCASSLYRDYEQYFGPGTRLTVT.

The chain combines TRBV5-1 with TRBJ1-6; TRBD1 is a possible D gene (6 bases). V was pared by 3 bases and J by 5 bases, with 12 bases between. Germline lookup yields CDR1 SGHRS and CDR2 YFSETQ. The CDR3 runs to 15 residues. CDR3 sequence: CASSWTANDNSPLHF. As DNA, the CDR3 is TGCGCCAGCAGCTGGACAGCTAATGATAATTCACCCCTCCACTTT. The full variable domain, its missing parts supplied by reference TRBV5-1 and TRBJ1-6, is KAGVTQTPRYLIKTRGQQVTLSCSPISGHRSVSWYQQTPGQGLQFLFEYFSETQRNKGNFPGRFSGRQFSNSRSEMNVSTLELGDSALYLCASSWTANDNSPLHFGNGTRLTVT.

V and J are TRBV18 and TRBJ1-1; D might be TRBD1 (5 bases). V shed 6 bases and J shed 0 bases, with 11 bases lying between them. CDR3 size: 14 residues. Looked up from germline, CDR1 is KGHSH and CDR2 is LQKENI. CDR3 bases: TGTGCCAGCTCTGTTTCCAGGGTGAACACTGAAGCTTTCTTT. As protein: CASSVSRVNTEAFF.

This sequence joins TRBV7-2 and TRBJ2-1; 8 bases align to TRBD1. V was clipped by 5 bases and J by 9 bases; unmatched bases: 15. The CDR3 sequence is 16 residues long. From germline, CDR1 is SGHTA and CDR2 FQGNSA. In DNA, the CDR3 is TGTGCCAGCAGCAAAAGATCGACAGGGGAAGGTGGTGAGCAGTTCTTC. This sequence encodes CASSKRSTGEGGEQFF. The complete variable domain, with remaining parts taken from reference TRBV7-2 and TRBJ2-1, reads GAGVSQSPSNKVTEKGKDVELRCDPISGHTALYWYRQSLGQGLEFLIYFQGNSAPDKSGLPSDRFSAERTGGSVSTLTIQRTQQEDSAVYLCASSKRSTGEGGEQFFGPGTRLTVL.

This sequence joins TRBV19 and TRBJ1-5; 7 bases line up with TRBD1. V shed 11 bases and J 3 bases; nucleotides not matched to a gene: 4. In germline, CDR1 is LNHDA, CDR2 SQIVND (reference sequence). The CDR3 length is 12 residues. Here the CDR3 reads CAGGQFNQPQHF. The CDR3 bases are TGTGCCGGGGGACAGTTCAATCAGCCCCAGCATTTT.

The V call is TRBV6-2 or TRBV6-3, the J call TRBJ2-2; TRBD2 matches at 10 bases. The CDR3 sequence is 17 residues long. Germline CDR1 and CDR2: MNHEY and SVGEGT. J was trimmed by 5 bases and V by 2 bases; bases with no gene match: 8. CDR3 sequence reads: CASSYTGTSDPTGELFF. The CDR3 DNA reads TGTGCCAGCAGTTACACCGGGACTAGCGACCCAACCGGGGAGCTGTTTTTT.

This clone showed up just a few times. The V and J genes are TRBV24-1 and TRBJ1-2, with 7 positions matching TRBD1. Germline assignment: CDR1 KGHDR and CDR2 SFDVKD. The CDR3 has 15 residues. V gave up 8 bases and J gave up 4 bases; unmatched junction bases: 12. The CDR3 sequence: CATIPGGQHIYGYTF. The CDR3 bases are TGTGCCACCATCCCCGGGGGACAGCATATCTATGGCTACACCTTC.

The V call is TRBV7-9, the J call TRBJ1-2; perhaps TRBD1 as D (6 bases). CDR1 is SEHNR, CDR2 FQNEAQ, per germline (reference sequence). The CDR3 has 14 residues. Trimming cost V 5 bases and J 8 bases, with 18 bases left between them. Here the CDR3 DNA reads TGTGCCAGCAGCGGCTCAGGGGTATCTCAAGGCTACACCTTC. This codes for CASSGSGVSQGYTF.